These T cell receptor beta chains were read from a single sample in a study of T cell responses to AZD1222 COVID-19 vaccine. TCRdb's table, derived via immunoSEQ multiplex PCR, lists solely in-frame clones and lacks some. The sample holds fewer than 120,000 clones, about 90% seen once. The sample was peripheral blood, taken on day 0 of AZD1222 vaccination. Source of these receptors: an adult in good health. The CDR3 runs from the conserved cysteine through the conserved F or W. The order of the fields is J gene, V gene, D gene, clone size, CDR3 DNA, CDR3 protein. A D gene is named only where the DNA matches it firmly. Size is stated for part of the rows, as once, few or many counts, or as a class when the clone is expanded.

TRBJ1-5	TRBV27	-	-	TGTGCCAGCAGTTTAACAGTTAGCAATCAGCCCCAGCATTTT	CASSLTVSNQPQHF
TRBJ2-7	TRBV6-5	TRBD2	-	TGTGCCAGCAGTCTCTTAGCGGGGAGGGGGCAGTACTTC	CASSLLAGRGQYF
TRBJ1-2	TRBV11-1	-	-	TGTGCCAGCAGCTCCCAGGGGAACTATGGCTACACCTTC	CASSSQGNYGYTF
TRBJ1-1	TRBV9	-	once	TGTGCCAGCAGCGTAGCTTCGGAGAGGGGTGCTGAAGCTTTCTTT	CASSVASERGAEAFF
TRBJ1-1	TRBV7-9	-	-	TGTGCCAGCACCATAGCTTATTCTGAAGCTTTCTTT	CASTIAYSEAFF
TRBJ2-7	TRBV19	TRBD2	-	TGTGCCAGTAGCCACGGCGCGGGGGTAAGGTACGAGCAGTACTTC	CASSHGAGVRYEQYF
TRBJ1-2	TRBV12-3/TRBV12-4	-	-	TGTGCCAGCAGTTACGGGAGCTATGGCTACACCTTC	CASSYGSYGYTF
TRBJ2-7	TRBV28	TRBD1	-	TGTGCCAGCGGGACAGGGGAGGGCCTGGGGGTCTACGAGCAGTACTTC	CASGTGEGLGVYEQYF
TRBJ2-5	TRBV12-5	-	-	TGTGCTAGTGGTTTGGTACCATTTTCGCGGGGACCCCAAGAGACCCAGTACTTC	CASGLVPFSRGPQETQYF
TRBJ1-1	TRBV4-1	-	-	TGCGCCAGCAGCCAAACCGGATGGATGAACACTGAAGCTTTCTTT	CASSQTGWMNTEAFF
TRBJ2-2	TRBV25-1	TRBD1	-	TGTGCCAGCAGTGCCGACAGGGGGTTGATCGGGGAGCTGTTTTTT	CASSADRGLIGELFF
TRBJ1-6	TRBV28	-	-	TGTGCCAGCAGTCCCTACAGGGAAAAGGCCCTCCACTTT	CASSPYREKALHF
TRBJ1-4	TRBV19	-	-	TGTGCCAGTAGTGATCACATTAATAATGAAAAACTGTTTTTT	CASSDHINNEKLFF
TRBJ1-3	TRBV5-4	TRBD1	-	TGTGCCAGCAGCCAAAAGGACAGGGACGGAAACACCATATATTTT	CASSQKDRDGNTIYF
TRBJ2-2	TRBV4-1	-	-	TGCGCCAGCAGCCAATTTCAGTCCACCGGGGAGCTGTTTTTT	CASSQFQSTGELFF
TRBJ1-2	TRBV30	-	few	TGTGCCTGGACCGCGGGGACTAACTATGGCTACACCTTC	CAWTAGTNYGYTF
TRBJ2-2	TRBV28	-	once	TGTGCCAGCAGTTTCACCGGGCCCAGGGTGGTAACCGGGGAGCTGTTTTTT	CASSFTGPRVVTGELFF
TRBJ1-1	TRBV19	-	-	TGTGCCAGTTCCACCCCGACACCGGGGAACACTGAAGCTTTCTTT	CASSTPTPGNTEAFF
TRBJ2-5	TRBV15	-	-	TGTGCCACCAGCCCCTGGGGGGGACAGATAAAGACCCAGTACTTC	CATSPWGGQIKTQYF
TRBJ1-3	TRBV3-1/TRBV3-2	-	-	TGTGCCAGCAGTAAAACCGGGACCGTGAGCTCTGGAAACACCATATATTTT	CASSKTGTVSSGNTIYF
TRBJ1-2	TRBV6-2/TRBV6-3	-	-	TGTGCCAGCACCCCAGAGGGAGGGGGGTTGGTGAACTATGGCTACACCTTC	CASTPEGGGLVNYGYTF
TRBJ1-5	TRBV5-6	-	few	TGTGCCAGCAGTCGGCGGGCTCAGCCCCAGCATTTT	CASSRRAQPQHF
TRBJ1-1	TRBV5-1	-	-	TGCGCCAGCAGCCCCGGGGTTGTCCTCACTGAAGCTTTCTTT	CASSPGVVLTEAFF